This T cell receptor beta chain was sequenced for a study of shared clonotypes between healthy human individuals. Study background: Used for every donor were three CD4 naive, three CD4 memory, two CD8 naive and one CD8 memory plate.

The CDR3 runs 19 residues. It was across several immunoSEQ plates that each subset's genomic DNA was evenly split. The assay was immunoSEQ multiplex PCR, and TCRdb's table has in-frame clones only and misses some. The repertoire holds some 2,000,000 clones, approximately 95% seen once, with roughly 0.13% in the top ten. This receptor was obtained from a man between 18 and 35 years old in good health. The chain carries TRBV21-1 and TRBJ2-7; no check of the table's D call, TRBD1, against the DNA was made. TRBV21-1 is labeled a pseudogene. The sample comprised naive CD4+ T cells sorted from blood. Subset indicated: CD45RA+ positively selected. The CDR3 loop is CASREIPGQVNFETYEQYF. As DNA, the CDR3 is TGTGCCAGCAGGGAAATTCCGGGACAGGTGAATTTTGAGACCTACGAGCAGTACTTC.